The next 32 T cell receptor beta chains were all read from a single sample in a study of cytomegalovirus exposure and HLA in healthy donors. Primers included in the PCR were 60 Vbeta and 13 Jbeta primers. The method was immunoSEQ multiplex PCR; TCRdb's version includes in-frame clones alone and lacks a portion of them. The sample carries over 100,000 clones, 80% to 85% recorded once. What was sequenced was PBMCs. The receptors stem from a woman between 45 and 60 years old in good health and CMV-seropositive.

J is TRBJ2-3 and V is TRBV28; the D gene is possibly TRBD2 (5 bases). CDR3 size: 14 residues. Germline assignment: CDR1 MDHEN and CDR2 SYDVKM. Between the trimmed V and J ends, which lost 11 bases and 0 bases, there was a span of 15 bases. DNA for the CDR3: TGTGCCTGTCTAGCCGGGCTTAGCACAGATACGCAGTATTTT. This gives the protein CACLAGLSTDTQYF.

The V call is TRBV29-1, the J call TRBJ1-5; D may be TRBD1 (5 bases). Trimming shortened V by 4 bases and J by 7 bases, and 14 bases separated the two germline ends. Germline V CDR1 and CDR2: SQVTM, ANQGSEA. The CDR3 contains 13 residues. CDR3 region: CSVGRGADQPQHF. CDR3 in DNA: TGCAGCGTTGGGAGGGGCGCGGACCAGCCCCAGCATTTT.

The V gene is TRBV20-1, the J gene TRBJ2-7; D gene ambiguous. V was cut by 4 bases and J by 4 bases, with 8 bases left in between. CDR3 length: 11 residues. In germline, CDR1 is DFQATT, CDR2 SNEGSKA (reference sequence). As DNA, the CDR3 is TGCAGTGCTACCCCGGGTTACGAGCAGTACTTC. Amino acids: CSATPGYEQYF.

This sequence joins TRBV30 and TRBJ2-7; the match to TRBD1 covers 7 bases. There are 13 residues in the CDR3. CDR1 GTSNPN and CDR2 SVGIG come from the germline V gene (reference sequence). Unmatched junction bases numbered 10, after V lost 8 bases and J lost 3 bases. CDR3 residues: CAGGRDSLYEQYF. The CDR3 bases are TGTGCCGGCGGCAGGGACAGTCTCTACGAGCAGTACTTC.

This chain joins TRBV2 and TRBJ2-4; tentatively, D is TRBD1 (6 bases). V lost 5 bases and J 8 bases, leaving 16 bases between the germline ends. The germline V gene encodes CDR1 SNHLY and CDR2 FYNNEI. This CDR3 contains 14 residues. CDR3 residues: CASSPIVAGDIQYF. CDR3 DNA: TGTGCCAGCAGTCCTATAGTGGCAGGGGACATTCAGTACTTC.

The V call is TRBV18, the J call TRBJ1-2; 10 bases fit TRBD1. The CDR3 consists of 16 residues. CDR1 is KGHSH and CDR2 is LQKENI in the germline V gene. The trim removed 0 bases at V and 8 bases at J, leaving 9 bases unmatched. CDR3: CASSPPGDRDRGGYTF. Written as DNA, the CDR3 is TGTGCCAGCTCACCACCGGGGGACCGGGACAGGGGAGGCTACACCTTC.

The V gene is TRBV27, the J gene TRBJ2-7; possible D gene TRBD1, 5 bases. The V end lost 6 bases, the J end lost 5 bases, and 29 bases lay between the germline ends. The CDR3 has 18 amino acids. CDR1 is MNHEY, CDR2 SMNVEV, per germline (reference sequence). CDR3: CASSRLSLLGPGRDEQYF. The CDR3, as DNA: TGTGCCAGCAGCCGGCTTAGCCTGCTAGGCCCCGGCAGGGACGAGCAGTACTTC.

Here the CDR3 reads CASSYSSTGLSEAFF. The CDR3 DNA reads as TGTGCCAGCAGTTACTCTTCCACAGGGTTATCCGAAGCTTTCTTT. The chain recombines TRBV6-5 with TRBJ1-1; D is perhaps TRBD1 (6 bases). The ends were cut back, 0 bases at V and 8 bases at J, with 16 bases in the middle. Germline CDR1 and CDR2: MNHEY and SVGAGI. This CDR3 is built from 15 residues.

V gene TRBV6-1 combines with J gene TRBJ2-3; TRBD1 might be the D (7 bases). CDR1 is MNHNS, CDR2 SASEGT, per germline. The CDR3 extends over 16 amino acids. V was shortened by 1 base and J by 4 bases, with 15 bases between the two germline ends. CDR3 nucleotide sequence: TGTGCCAGCAGTGAAGGGAGGGGGCTCTTCTCAGATACGCAGTATTTT. Translated, it gives CASSEGRGLFSDTQYF.

V and J are TRBV5-4 and TRBJ2-1, with TRBD2 identical over 9 bases. J lost 6 bases, V lost 0 bases, and 7 bases had no gene match. The V gene's germline CDR1 is SGHNT and CDR2 YYREEE (reference sequence). CDR3 length: 16 residues. CDR3 sequence (DNA): TGTGCCAGCAGCTTGGGGATAGCGGGAGTCGGCAATGAGCAGTTCTTC. It yields the protein CASSLGIAGVGNEQFF.

The chain links TRBV7-6 to TRBJ1-2; D uncertain. Germline V CDR1 and CDR2: SGHVS, FNYEAQ. The V and J ends lost 5 bases and 8 bases respectively, with 18 bases between them. The CDR3 covers 14 residues. CDR3 DNA sequence: TGTGCCAGCAGCCCCCGGGTTCCTACGCGGGGCTACACCTTC. Its protein product is CASSPRVPTRGYTF.

The rearrangement joins TRBV18 to TRBJ1-4; TRBD1 aligns across 8 bases. V was pared by 2 bases and J by 8 bases, with 13 bases of the junction left unmatched. Germline CDR1 KGHSH, CDR2 LQKENI. The CDR3 extends over 17 amino acids. CDR3 loop: CASSPKIITGGAEKLFF. The CDR3 nucleotides are TGTGCCAGCTCACCAAAAATCATAACAGGGGGAGCCGAAAAACTGTTTTTT.

V usage is TRBV9 and J usage is TRBJ2-7; no clear D gene. The germline V gene has CDR1 SGDLS and CDR2 YYNGEE. V dropped 0 bases and J dropped 5 bases, with 9 bases sitting between them. The CDR3 has 13 residues. For the CDR3, the DNA is TGTGCCAGCAGCGTAGGCAGTACCGACGAGCAGTACTTC. It codes for CASSVGSTDEQYF.

The chain links TRBV2 to TRBJ1-1; D is ambiguous. The CDR3 loop spans 14 amino acids. Trimming stripped 8 bases from V and 0 bases from J, with 13 bases between. CDR1 SNHLY and CDR2 FYNNEI come from the germline V gene. In DNA, the CDR3 is TGTGCCAGCCAGGTTCGACCGTTGAACACTGAAGCTTTCTTT. Translated: CASQVRPLNTEAFF. Looking up the rest from reference TRBV2 and TRBJ1-1 gives the full variable domain: EPEVTQTPSHQVTQMGQEVILRCVPISNHLYFYWYRQILGQKVEFLVSFYNNEISEKSEIFDDQFSVERPDGSNFTLKIRSTKLEDSAMYFCASQVRPLNTEAFFGQGTRLTVV.

This sequence joins TRBV2 and TRBJ1-1, with a tentative D call TRBD1 (6 bases). Deletions cut 2 bases from V and 4 bases from J, with 14 bases between. Germline V gives CDR1 SNHLY, CDR2 FYNNEI. This CDR3 contains 15 residues. CDR3 sequence: CASSEFAGVGTEAFF. The CDR3, as DNA: TGTGCCAGCAGTGAATTTGCAGGGGTCGGCACTGAAGCTTTCTTT.

V is TRBV19 and J is TRBJ1-1, with a weak D call TRBD1 (6 bases). The germline V and J ends were trimmed by 2 bases and 7 bases, with 26 bases remaining between them. CDR1 and CDR2 from the germline V gene are LNHDA and SQIVND (reference sequence). This CDR3 comprises 18 residues. Here the CDR3 reads CASSIPYVLLQGNGEAFF. The CDR3 coding sequence is TGTGCCAGTAGTATACCTTATGTCTTACTACAGGGTAACGGTGAAGCTTTCTTT.

The chain links TRBV29-1 to TRBJ2-7; TRBD2 agrees at 14 bases. The V and J ends lost 4 bases and 4 bases, in that order; junction bases with no gene match: 6. Germline CDR1 SQVTM, CDR2 ANQGSEA. The CDR3 contains 15 residues. The CDR3 sequence is CSVGGLAGEFYEQYF. In DNA form, the CDR3 reads TGCAGCGTTGGGGGACTAGCGGGAGAATTTTACGAGCAGTACTTC.

Only a few counts were recorded for this clone. The chain combines TRBV28 with TRBJ1-1, with unresolved D. The CDR3 covers 13 residues. Trimming stripped 11 bases from V and 3 bases from J, with 16 bases between. The germline CDR1 and CDR2 sequences are MDHEN and SYDVKM. The DNA for the CDR3 is TGTGCCGTCCCAGCTTCGAGGGACACTGAAGCTTTCTTT. Amino acid sequence: CAVPASRDTEAFF.

The chain recombines TRBV30 with TRBJ1-1; D is possibly TRBD1 (6 bases). V was shortened by 1 base and J by 6 bases, with 9 bases between the two germline ends. Germline V gene lookup returns CDR1 GTSNPN and CDR2 SVGIG (reference sequence). The CDR3 extends over 12 amino acids. The CDR3 sequence is CAWSGWTAEAFF. DNA for the CDR3: TGTGCCTGGAGTGGTTGGACAGCTGAAGCTTTCTTT.

The chain carries TRBV21-1 and TRBJ2-3; no DNA check was done on the table's D call, TRBD2. TRBV21-1 is a listed pseudogene. This CDR3 is built from 17 residues. In DNA form, the CDR3 reads TGTGCCAGCAGCAAAGGGCGGGAGGGCCCGAGCACAGATACGCAGTATTTT. This encodes CASSKGREGPSTDTQYF.

This clone has more than one count but fewer than ten. V usage is TRBV4-1 and J usage is TRBJ2-3; the match to TRBD2 covers 7 bases. The trim removed 1 base at V and 3 bases at J, leaving 1 base unmatched. Germline V lookup: CDR1 MGHRA, CDR2 YSYEKL. This CDR3 has 14 residues. The CDR3 reads CASSQGGGTDTQYF. The CDR3 DNA sequence: TGCGCCAGCAGCCAAGGGGGGGGGACAGATACGCAGTATTTT.

V is TRBV7-9 and J is TRBJ1-1; no definite D call. The CDR3 has 14 residues. Germline V CDR1 and CDR2: SEHNR, FQNEAQ (reference sequence). V gave up 3 bases and J gave up 3 bases, with 11 bases separating them. CDR3 sequence: CASSFGSAYTEAFF. DNA of the CDR3: TGTGCCAGCAGCTTTGGTAGCGCTTACACTGAAGCTTTCTTT.

The chain recombines TRBV6-4 with TRBJ1-2, with TRBD1 matching 12 bases. Germline-derived CDR1 and CDR2 are MRHNA and SNTAGT. Trimming removed 5 bases from V and 8 bases from J; junction bases left unmatched: 3. CDR3 length: 13 residues. Here the CDR3 DNA reads TGTGCCAGCAGTTGGGACAGGGGGCAAGGCTACACCTTC. Its protein product is CASSWDRGQGYTF.

This clone has more than one count but fewer than ten. The chain employs TRBV19 and TRBJ1-1, with TRBD1 matching 7 bases. This CDR3 comprises 13 residues. J lost 4 bases, V lost 8 bases, and 7 bases had no gene match. CDR1 and CDR2 from the germline V gene are LNHDA and SQIVND (reference sequence). DNA for the CDR3: TGTGCCAGTCGAGACAGGGCGGGCACTGAAGCTTTCTTT. Amino acids: CASRDRAGTEAFF.

This clone was detected only once. The chain couples TRBV18 to TRBJ2-7; D is unclear. The CDR3 is made up of 12 amino acids. The V gene lost 4 bases and the J gene lost 6 bases, with 10 bases spanning the gap. Germline V gives CDR1 KGHSH, CDR2 LQKENI. Here the CDR3 reads CASSQRGTEQYF. The CDR3 nucleotides are TGTGCCAGCTCACAGAGAGGAACCGAGCAGTACTTC.

This chain joins TRBV29-1 and TRBJ2-5, with 8 positions matching TRBD2. Germline-derived CDR1 and CDR2 are SQVTM and ANQGSEA. The junction had 10 bases not matched to a gene; V was cut back by 6 bases and J by 4 bases. The CDR3 extends over 14 amino acids. CDR3 DNA: TGCAGCGTGGGGGTCGGGGGGGGAGGAGAGACCCAGTACTTC. Its translation is CSVGVGGGGETQYF. The full variable domain, with the rest looked up from reference TRBV29-1 and TRBJ2-5, is SAVISQKPSRDICQRGTSLTIQCQVDSQVTMMFWYRQQPGQSLTLIATANQGSEATYESGFVIDKFPISRPNLTFSTLTVSNMSPEDSSIYLCSVGVGGGGETQYFGPGTRLLVL.

The chain employs TRBV15 and TRBJ1-3; D call uncertain. Germline V lookup: CDR1 LNHNV, CDR2 YYDKDF (reference sequence). The CDR3 is 15 residues long. V was clipped by 4 bases and J by 9 bases, with 19 bases between them. CDR3 sequence (DNA): TGTGCCACCAGCATACCGGGCAGCGGATATGGCACCATATATTTT. Protein: CATSIPGSGYGTIYF.

The chain combines TRBV7-3 with TRBJ2-7; TRBD2 matches 14 bases. CDR3 length equals 18 residues. V trimming: 1 base; J trimming: 3 bases; junction bases outside the gene matches: 8. Germline assignment: CDR1 SGHTA and CDR2 FQGTGA. The CDR3 bases are TGTGCCAGCAGCTTAAAGGGACTAGCGGGGGTACCCCACTACGAGCAGTACTTC. Amino acids: CASSLKGLAGVPHYEQYF. The whole variable domain, remainder taken from reference TRBV7-3 and TRBJ2-7, is GAGVSQTPSNKVTEKGKYVELRCDPISGHTALYWYRQSLGQGPEFLIYFQGTGAADDSGLPNDRFFAVRPEGSVSTLKIQRTERGDSAVYLCASSLKGLAGVPHYEQYFGPGTRLTVT.

The rearrangement uses TRBV9 and TRBJ2-5, with 14 nucleotides matching TRBD2. Germline V gene data show CDR1 as SGDLS and CDR2 as YYNGEE. CDR3 length: 15 residues. The V and J ends lost 3 bases and 5 bases, in that order; junction bases with no gene match: 3. The chain's CDR3 is CASSAGTSGSETQYF. In DNA, the CDR3 is TGTGCCAGCAGCGCTGGGACTAGCGGGAGTGAGACCCAGTACTTC.

The chain uses TRBV19 and TRBJ2-2, with 8 bases lining up with TRBD1. Germline V lookup: CDR1 LNHDA, CDR2 SQIVND (reference sequence). The CDR3 loop spans 15 amino acids. Losses at the gene ends were 8 bases for V and 1 base for J; bases not matched to a gene: 6. CDR3 protein: CASGRGRENTGELFF. The DNA for the CDR3 is TGTGCCAGTGGCAGGGGGCGGGAGAACACCGGGGAGCTGTTTTTT.

DNA for the CDR3: TGTGCCAGCAGCTTGGGAGCGTACACAGATACGCAGTATTTT. Its translation is CASSLGAYTDTQYF. V and J are TRBV13 and TRBJ2-3; possible D gene TRBD2, 5 bases. CDR1 PRHDT and CDR2 FYEKMQ come from the germline V gene (reference sequence). The CDR3 totals 14 residues. Trimming pared 3 bases from V and 2 bases from J, leaving 9 bases between.

The rearrangement links TRBV4-3 to TRBJ2-1, with D uncertain. This CDR3 spans 16 amino acids. V was cut by 1 base and J by 7 bases, with 17 bases left in between. Germline V gene data show CDR1 as LGHNA and CDR2 as YSLEER. The CDR3, as DNA: TGCGCCAGCAGCCAAGGTATAAGCTTTGGGCAAAATGAGCAGTTCTTC. This sequence encodes CASSQGISFGQNEQFF.